Each of the 5 T cell receptor beta chains below was sequenced from the same sample in a study of blood T cells in healthy people across ages. Alongside a J-beta primer mix, a sample-barcoded 5' primer served in a second PCR lasting roughly 6 to 11 cycles. Each CDR3 protein is one row after TCRdb ran MiXCR on the 5' RACE reads. This sample has 1 million or so distinct CDR3 sequences, with 35% to 50% found just once. Sequenced material: blood. Receptors were obtained from a woman aged 55-70 years in good health.

A few counts support this clonotype. CDR3 bases: TGTGCCAGCAGCTTAGATGGGGACAGGGGGCTCCCCTACGAGCAGTACTTC. It is translated as CASSLDGDRGLPYEQYF. The chain joins TRBV11-2 to TRBJ2-4, with 12 bases fitting TRBD1. The DNA end lines up better with TRBJ2-7; the J call may be wrong. The CDR3 extends over 17 amino acids. CDR1 SGHAT and CDR2 FQNNGV come from the germline V gene.

This chain connects TRBV20-1 to TRBJ2-3, with TRBD2 matching 8 bases. V lost 3 bases and J lost 3; bases outside the gene matches: 11. Germline V CDR1 and CDR2: DFQATT, SNEGSKA (reference sequence). The CDR3 is 16 residues long. The CDR3 DNA reads TGCAGTGCTAGGAGGCCCAGCGGGAGATCAACAGATACGCAGTATTTT. Protein product: CSARRPSGRSTDTQYF.

The chain employs TRBV29-1 and TRBJ2-5; 7 nucleotides agree with TRBD1. The tail of the sequence fits TRBJ2-7 better, so the J call may be wrong. CDR3 length: 14 amino acids. Germline CDR1 SQVTM, CDR2 ANQGSEA. The CDR3 reads CSVPKRGQTYEQYF. In DNA form, the CDR3 reads TGCAGCGTCCCCAAGAGGGGACAGACCTACGAGCAGTACTTC.

This clonotype was seen only a few times. The chain employs TRBV19 and TRBJ2-7; weak D call: TRBD2 (5 bases). Germline V lookup: CDR1 LNHDA, CDR2 SQIVND (reference sequence). V lost 8 bases, J lost 0 bases, and 14 bases lay in between. The CDR3 runs 14 residues. The CDR3 nucleotides are TGTGCCAGTCGACTCGGACGGGACTCCTACGAGCAGTACTTC. It encodes CASRLGRDSYEQYF.

This chain joins TRBV5-1 and TRBJ2-1; D may be TRBD2 (5 bases). CDR1 SGHRS and CDR2 YFSETQ come from the germline V gene. Trimming stripped 5 bases from V and 6 bases from J, with 6 bases between. The CDR3 spans 11 residues. The CDR3: CASRDFNEQFF. The CDR3 region has the DNA TGCGCCAGCAGGGACTTCAATGAGCAGTTCTTC.